This T cell receptor (beta chain) was observed in a study of OX40 agonist ivuxolimab in advanced cancers. Germline lookup yields CDR1 LNHDA and CDR2 SQIVND (reference sequence). V was clipped by 9 bases and J by 3 bases; unmatched bases: 7. The CDR3 consists of 15 residues. Sequencing used immunoSEQ multiplex PCR; TCRdb keeps in-frame clones, though not all of them. The data contain around 60,000 clones, approximately 90% of them singletons. This chain uses TRBV19 with TRBJ2-1, with 11 bases lining up with TRBD2. Specimen: CD4+ or CD8+ T cells sorted from blood, collected in a trial of the OX40 agonist ivuxolimab. This clonotype originated in an adult with an advanced solid tumor such as melanoma, head and neck, liver or kidney cancer. The CDR3 is CASTPTSGVYNEQFF. CDR3 in DNA: TGTGCCAGCACCCCGACTAGCGGGGTCTACAATGAGCAGTTCTTC. The full variable domain, completed using reference TRBV19 and TRBJ2-1, is DGGITQSPKYLFRKEGQNVTLSCEQNLNHDAMYWYRQDPGQGLRLIYYSQIVNDFQKGDIAEGYSVSREKKESFPLTVTSAQKNPTAFYLCASTPTSGVYNEQFFGPGTRLTVL.